This T cell receptor beta chain originates from a study of post-analysis software for immune sequencing data. Overall study findings and caveats: Several TRBV segments, TRBV5-6, TRBV5-1 and TRBV20-1 among them, were found more frequent in patients than controls. The study found significantly lower normalized Chao1 diversity in multiple sclerosis patients than in controls.

CDR1 is MGHRA, CDR2 YSYEKL, per germline. The V and J ends lost 2 bases and 5 bases, in that order; junction bases with no gene match: 13. This CDR3 spans 17 amino acids. The TCR beta cDNA libraries contained unique molecular identifiers. TCRdb analysed the PCR reads with MiXCR anew, one entry per CDR3 protein. The table has about 210,000 distinct CDR3 sequences, 25% to 30% seen once. This clonotype was recorded many times. Its antigen is not known. The origin of this receptor is a girl aged 2 to 17 with multiple sclerosis. The gene calls are TRBV4-1 and TRBJ2-7; 9 bases map to TRBD2. Sequencing was done on a sample of blood. CDR3 bases: TGCGCCAGCAGCCAAACGGACATGGGACTAGCCACCAACGAGCAGTACTTC. Its translation: CASSQTDMGLATNEQYF.